What follows is one T cell receptor beta chain and its context. Its specificity is unknown. This sample was included in a study of T cell repertoires in cytomegalovirus infection. Overall study context: Signatures in public TCR beta sequences pointed to both CMV infection and matching HLA type. Findings of the study overall: Cumulative frequency of public TCR beta families picked out carriers of CMV plus the relevant HLA. Across the ex vivo response, the dominant clonotypes were HLA-C-restricted CMV-specific TCR beta clonotypes.

TCRdb re-derived calls from the reads in MiXCR, one entry per CDR3 protein. There are under 150,000 distinct CDR3 sequences in the sample; under 30% occur only once, and 30% to 35% lies in the top ten. What was sequenced was PBMCs, sequenced either directly or after in vitro stimulation (not recorded which). This TCR was recovered from a human donor in good health (CMV status not recorded). Some clones in this sample may be carry-over from other donors' samples.

CDR3 loop: CAWSVPPQVEAFF. DNA for the CDR3: TGTGCCTGGAGTGTACCTCCCCAGGTTGAAGCTTTCTTT. V gene TRBV30 combines with J gene TRBJ1-1; D not certain. In germline, CDR1 is GTSNPN, CDR2 SVGIG (reference sequence). The V end was cut by 0 bases, the J end by 7 bases, with 12 bases between. The CDR3 is 13 amino acids.